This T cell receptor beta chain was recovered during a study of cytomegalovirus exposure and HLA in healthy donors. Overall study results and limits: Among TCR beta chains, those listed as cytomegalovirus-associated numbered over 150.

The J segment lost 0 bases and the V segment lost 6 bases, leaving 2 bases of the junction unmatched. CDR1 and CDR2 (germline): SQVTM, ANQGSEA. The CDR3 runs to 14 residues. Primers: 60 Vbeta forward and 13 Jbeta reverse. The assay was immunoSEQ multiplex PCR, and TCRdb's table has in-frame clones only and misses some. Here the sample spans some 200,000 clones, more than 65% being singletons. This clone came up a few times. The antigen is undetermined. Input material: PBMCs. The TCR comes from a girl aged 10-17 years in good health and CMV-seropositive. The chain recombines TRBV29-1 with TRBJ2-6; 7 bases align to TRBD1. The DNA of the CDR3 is TGCAGCGTGAGGGACAGCTCTGGGGCCAACGTCCTGACTTTC. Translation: CSVRDSSGANVLTF.